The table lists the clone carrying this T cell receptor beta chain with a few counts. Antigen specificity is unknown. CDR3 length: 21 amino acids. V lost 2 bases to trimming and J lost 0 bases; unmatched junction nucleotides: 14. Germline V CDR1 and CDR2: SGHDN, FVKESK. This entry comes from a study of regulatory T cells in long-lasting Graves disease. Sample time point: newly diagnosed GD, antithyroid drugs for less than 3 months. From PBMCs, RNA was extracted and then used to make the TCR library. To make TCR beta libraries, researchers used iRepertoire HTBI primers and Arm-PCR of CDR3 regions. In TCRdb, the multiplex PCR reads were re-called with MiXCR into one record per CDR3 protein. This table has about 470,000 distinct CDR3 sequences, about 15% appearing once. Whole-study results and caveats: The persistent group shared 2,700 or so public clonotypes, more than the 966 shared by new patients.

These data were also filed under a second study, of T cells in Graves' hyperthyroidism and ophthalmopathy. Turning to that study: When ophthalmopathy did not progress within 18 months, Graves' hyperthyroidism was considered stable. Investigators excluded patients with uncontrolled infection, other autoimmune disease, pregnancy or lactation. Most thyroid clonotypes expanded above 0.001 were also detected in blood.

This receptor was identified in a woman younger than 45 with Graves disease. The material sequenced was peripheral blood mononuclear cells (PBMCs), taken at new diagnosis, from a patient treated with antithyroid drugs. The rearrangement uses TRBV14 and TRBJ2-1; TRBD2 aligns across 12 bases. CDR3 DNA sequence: TGTGCCAGCAGCCAACTCCGAGGGCTAGCGGGAGGGCAAGGCTCCTACAATGAGCAGTTCTTC. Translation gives CASSQLRGLAGGQGSYNEQFF. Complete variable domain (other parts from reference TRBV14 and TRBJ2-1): EAGVTQFPSHSVIEKGQTVTLRCDPISGHDNLYWYRRVMGKEIKFLLHFVKESKQDESGMPNNRFLAERTGGTYSTLKVQPAELEDSGVYFCASSQLRGLAGGQGSYNEQFFGPGTRLTVL.